This T cell receptor (beta chain) was captured by sequencing in a study of PD-1 blockade in classical Hodgkin lymphoma (dated by TCRdb to about 2020). For the study in its entirety: A peripheral blood immune signature of response to PD-1 blockade in classical Hodgkin lymphoma was defined using TCR beta sequencing and CyTOF.

The sample's time point label, decoded: newly diagnosed, previously untreated cHL patient sample. As a comparison group for the relapsed/refractory trial patients, PBMCs were sequenced from patients with newly diagnosed, previously untreated classical Hodgkin lymphoma. Peripheral blood was collected in 8 mL Vacutainer Cell Preparation Tubes, from which PBMCs were isolated by centrifugation and then cryopreserved. Genomic DNA was extracted with the Qiagen DNeasy kit from unsorted PBMCs and from negatively selected CD4+ and CD8+ fractions. Using primers that anneal to V and J segments, immunoSEQ multiplex PCR amplified the TCR beta CDR3 regions. Amplification bias was minimized using a synthetic immune receptor repertoire, and residual bias was removed computationally after sequencing. On the authors' methods: Repertoire diversity was quantified as the Shannon entropy index using custom Python scripts. Unsorted, CD4+ and CD8+ repertoires were examined separately, except in combined analyses, for which CD4+ and CD8+ sequences were merged in silico. The clones in this table, taken by TCRdb from immuneACCESS, are in-frame only. Not every clone is retained; where verified, under half of the shortfall comes from an unresolved V gene, and the cause of the rest is unknown. V, J and clone size derive from that table, while D and trimming were established from the DNA sequence. The sample table contains some 70,000 clones; only one count was recorded for roughly 92% of them. Roughly 2.7% of the sample is taken by the ten largest.

As concerns this clone: No antigen is known for it. No quality values exist for individual bases; no much larger clone is one base distant.

The CDR3 contains 11 residues, cysteine and phenylalanine counted. Left in the record is the CDR3 DNA by itself, 33 bases read in frame from the first base. The V and J ends are trimmed by 10 bases and 6 bases, leaving 12 bases between them. CDR1 and CDR2 are read off the germline V gene (reference sequence) as LNHDA and SQIVND. The study at large found these results: Baseline TCR diversity was reported to be lower in newly diagnosed patients than in healthy donors and to be lower still in relapsed/refractory patients. Only a single clinical trial cohort was studied, and what caused the repertoire differences, possibly disease activity or prior therapy, remained undefined.

The TCR originated in a human donor with classical Hodgkin lymphoma. Specimen: peripheral blood mononuclear cells (PBMCs). The rearrangement joined TRBV19 to TRBJ1-2; a weak D assignment points to TRBD1 (6 bases agree). Read as DNA, the sequence is TGTGCCACCCAAAACAGGGATGGCTACACCTTC. Its coded protein is CATQNRDGYTF.